These 16 T cell receptor beta chains originate from one sample sequenced in a study of blood T cell repertoires in COVID-19. TCRdb's table, derived via immunoSEQ multiplex PCR, lists solely in-frame clones and lacks some. The data contain 60,000 to 80,000 clones, roughly 84% of them seen just once; the ten biggest clones take up 8.8%. The specimen was peripheral blood. The receptors were gathered from a man aged 45-65 years with active COVID-19.

The V and J genes are TRBV3-1 (or the pseudogene TRBV3-2) and TRBJ2-7; the D gene is possibly TRBD2 (6 bases). Germline CDR1 and CDR2: LGHDT and YNNKEL (reference sequence). V dropped 5 bases and J dropped 5 bases, with 13 bases sitting between them. CDR3 length equals 13 residues. The CDR3 coding sequence is TGTGCCAGCAGCACCCGGGGGTCTAACGAGCAGTACTTC. It translates to CASSTRGSNEQYF.

The chain employs TRBV7-9 and TRBJ2-7; 12 positions agree with TRBD2. V was pared by 5 bases and J by 6 bases, with 17 bases of the junction left unmatched. CDR3 size: 18 residues. Germline values: CDR1 SEHNR, CDR2 FQNEAQ (reference sequence). The CDR3 here is CASSGLGASGRARGEQYF. The CDR3 nucleotides are TGTGCCAGCAGCGGTCTGGGGGCTAGCGGGAGGGCCCGTGGCGAGCAGTACTTC. Together with reference TRBV7-9 and TRBJ2-7, the CDR3 gives the full variable domain: DTGVSQNPRHKITKRGQNVTFRCDPISEHNRLYWYRQTLGQGPEFLTYFQNEAQLEKSRLLSDRFSAERPKGSFSTLEIQRTEQGDSAMYLCASSGLGASGRARGEQYFGPGTRLTVT.

The chain carries TRBV6-6 and TRBJ2-2; TRBD2 is a possible D gene (5 bases). V was shortened by 5 bases and J by 6 bases, with 10 bases between the two germline ends. The CDR3 loop spans 13 amino acids. Germline lookup yields CDR1 MNHNY and CDR2 SVGAGI (reference sequence). CDR3 sequence (DNA): TGTGCCAGCAGTCCCGGGGTTCCCGGGGAGCTGTTTTTT. Translation: CASSPGVPGELFF.

V gene TRBV7-9 combines with J gene TRBJ2-1, with no clear D. The CDR3 has 17 residues. The germline V gene encodes CDR1 SEHNR and CDR2 FQNEAQ (reference sequence). Trimming removed 3 bases at V and 0 bases at J, with 15 bases between. CDR3: CASSFTRTASSYNEQFF. As DNA, the CDR3 is TGTGCCAGCAGCTTTACCCGAACGGCTAGCTCCTACAATGAGCAGTTCTTC. The variable domain in full, with the rest retrieved from reference TRBV7-9 and TRBJ2-1, is DTGVSQNPRHKITKRGQNVTFRCDPISEHNRLYWYRQTLGQGPEFLTYFQNEAQLEKSRLLSDRFSAERPKGSFSTLEIQRTEQGDSAMYLCASSFTRTASSYNEQFFGPGTRLTVL.

In this sample, this clone turned up once. The chain couples TRBV5-1 to TRBJ2-6, with D tentatively TRBD2 (5 bases). Germline V gene sequence: CDR1 SGHRS, CDR2 YFSETQ. The V end lost 8 bases, the J end lost 0 bases, and 9 bases lay between the germline ends. The length of the CDR3 is 14 residues. The CDR3 nucleotides read TGCGCCAGTGCGGAGGACTCTGGGGCCAACGTCCTGACTTTC. Protein: CASAEDSGANVLTF.

This sequence joins TRBV11-2 and TRBJ2-7, with D possibly being TRBD1 (5 bases). The CDR3 has 16 residues. The germline V and J ends were trimmed by 0 bases and 4 bases, with 16 bases remaining between them. Germline assignment: CDR1 SGHAT and CDR2 FQNNGV. The CDR3 reads CASSLDPGQSTYEQYF. The CDR3 DNA is TGTGCCAGCAGCTTAGATCCAGGACAAAGCACTTACGAGCAGTACTTC.

The chain joins TRBV9 to TRBJ2-3; D possibly corresponds to TRBD2 (5 bases). The CDR3 has 14 residues. Trimming shortened V by 6 bases and J by 4 bases, and 15 bases separated the two germline ends. Germline V gene sequence: CDR1 SGDLS, CDR2 YYNGEE. The CDR3 protein is CASTPGLGADTQYF. The CDR3 DNA follows: TGTGCCAGCACCCCCGGACTTGGCGCAGATACGCAGTATTTT. The variable domain in full, completed from reference TRBV9 and TRBJ2-3, reads DSGVTQTPKHLITATGQRVTLRCSPRSGDLSVYWYQQSLDQGLQFLIQYYNGEERAKGNILERFSAQQFPDLHSELNLSSLELGDSALYFCASTPGLGADTQYFGPGTRLTVL.

The V call is TRBV10-1, the J call TRBJ2-5, with 7 bases that match TRBD1. The V gene end was trimmed by 0 bases and the J gene end by 3 bases; junction bases not matched to a gene: 4. Germline-derived CDR1 and CDR2 are WNHNN and SYGVQD (reference sequence). CDR3 size: 15 residues. This chain's CDR3 is CASSESRQGEETQYF. The CDR3 region has the DNA TGCGCCAGCAGTGAGTCGAGGCAGGGGGAAGAGACCCAGTACTTC.

This clone was detected only once. The V gene is TRBV7-2, the J gene TRBJ2-7; D might be TRBD1 (5 bases). Trimming took 4 bases from V and 2 from J, leaving 15 bases between them. Germline lookup yields CDR1 SGHTA and CDR2 FQGNSA. The CDR3 is 15 amino acids. DNA for the CDR3: TGTGCCAGCAGCTCATATCGATCAGGGACCTACGAGCAGTACTTC. Amino acids: CASSSYRSGTYEQYF.

This chain joins TRBV18 and TRBJ2-3; TRBD1 might be the D (5 bases). The V gene lost 6 bases and the J gene lost 0 bases, with 13 bases spanning the gap. There are 15 residues in the CDR3. Germline CDR1 and CDR2: KGHSH and LQKENI. DNA of the CDR3: TGTGCCAGCTCGCTGGACAACCCTAGCACAGATACGCAGTATTTT. Protein: CASSLDNPSTDTQYF.

The chain joins TRBV18 to TRBJ2-2, with 7 bases matching TRBD1. There are 18 residues in the CDR3. V was pared by 3 bases and J by 7 bases, with 17 bases of the junction left unmatched. CDR1 and CDR2 from the germline V gene are KGHSH and LQKENI. As DNA, the CDR3 is TGTGCCAGCTCACCGCTAATTGTTTCCGGGACAGCGAGCGGGGAGCTGTTTTTT. It yields the protein CASSPLIVSGTASGELFF. Using reference TRBV18 and TRBJ2-2 for the parts outside the CDR3, the full variable domain is NAGVMQNPRHLVRRRGQEARLRCSPMKGHSHVYWYRQLPEEGLKFMVYLQKENIIDESGMPKERFSAEFPKEGPSILRIQQVVRGDSAAYFCASSPLIVSGTASGELFFGEGSRLTVL.

This clone showed up just once. This rearrangement joins TRBV5-1 to TRBJ2-2; 9 bases agree with TRBD1. Trimming removed 0 bases from V and 3 bases from J; junction bases left unmatched: 3. The CDR3 contains 16 residues. From germline, CDR1 is SGHRS and CDR2 YFSETQ. The DNA for the CDR3 is TGCGCCAGCAGCTTGGCCGGACAGGGGTACACCGGGGAGCTGTTTTTT. Translated: CASSLAGQGYTGELFF. Full variable domain (missing parts from reference TRBV5-1 and TRBJ2-2): KAGVTQTPRYLIKTRGQQVTLSCSPISGHRSVSWYQQTPGQGLQFLFEYFSETQRNKGNFPGRFSGRQFSNSRSEMNVSTLELGDSALYLCASSLAGQGYTGELFFGEGSRLTVL.

J is TRBJ2-3 and V is TRBV6-5; tentatively, D is TRBD1 (5 bases). CDR3 length equals 15 residues. Trimming shortened V by 4 bases and J by 3 bases, and 14 bases separated the two germline ends. The germline CDR1 and CDR2 sequences are MNHEY and SVGAGI. The CDR3 region is CASSWGPARTDTQYF. Here the CDR3 DNA reads TGTGCCAGCAGTTGGGGCCCGGCAAGGACAGATACGCAGTATTTT.

The CDR3 DNA follows: TGCAGCGTTGGAATAGCCCGATACGAGCAGTACTTC. This codes for CSVGIARYEQYF. The genes are TRBV29-1 and TRBJ2-7; D unclear. This CDR3 has 12 amino acids. The ends were cut back, 4 bases at V and 4 bases at J, with 11 bases in the middle. The germline V gene has CDR1 SQVTM and CDR2 ANQGSEA.

CDR3 region: CASSFGLAGSEQYF. CDR3 sequence (DNA): TGTGCCAGCAGCTTCGGACTAGCGGGGAGCGAGCAGTACTTC. The chain has TRBV11-2 and TRBJ2-7; 12 bases fit TRBD2. The junction had 3 bases not matched to a gene; V was cut back by 3 bases and J by 6 bases. CDR3 length: 14 residues. From germline, CDR1 is SGHAT and CDR2 FQNNGV.

The chain links TRBV9 to TRBJ2-5; 14 nucleotides agree with TRBD2. Germline V lookup: CDR1 SGDLS, CDR2 YYNGEE. Trimming cost V 4 bases and J 3 bases; bases outside gene matches: 5. The CDR3 sequence is 16 residues long. The CDR3 nucleotides read TGTGCCAGCAGCCTGGGACTAGCGGGGGATAAAGAGACCCAGTACTTC. It specifies CASSLGLAGDKETQYF.